This T cell receptor beta chain was documented in a study of blood T cell repertoires in COVID-19. Across the whole study: From the United States, Italy and Spain came samples of acute and convalescent COVID-19. PBMCs, B-cell-depleted T cells, or T cells provided the cDNA or gDNA that made up the material.

In the original processing: Reference gene primer amplification gave nucleated cell count estimates. This table comes from immunoSEQ multiplex PCR, and its TCRdb copy is limited to in-frame clones, with some not included. The D gene and trimming were derived from the DNA, and the V and J assignments and clone size from that table. Among fewer than 250,000 clones listed, around nine tenths were seen once. The CDR3 covers 15 residues. Germline V lookup: CDR1 MNHEY, CDR2 SVGAGI. V dropped 8 bases and J dropped 0 bases, with 16 bases sitting between them. The chain carries TRBV6-5 and TRBJ1-1, with unresolved D. This TCR derives from a woman aged 60-75 years with acute or convalescent COVID-19. The material sequenced was peripheral blood. The CDR3 reads CASRREPVLNTEAFF. The CDR3 DNA reads TGTGCCAGCCGACGGGAGCCGGTGTTGAACACTGAAGCTTTCTTT.